These T cell receptor beta chains were read from a single sample in a study of blood T cell repertoires in COVID-19. Clones were read by immunoSEQ multiplex PCR, and TCRdb kept only the in-frame ones, dropping some. This table holds about 150,000 clones, over 70% found once. The sequencing sample was made of peripheral blood. These receptor sequences come from a human donor in a cohort sampled during active COVID-19. Each CDR3 is given with its conserved first and last residue. D genes are given only for firm matches. Where a row states a size, it is once, few, many or the class of an expanded clone; other rows omit it.

cdr3_aa cdr3_nt v_call clone_size d_call j_call
CASTEGEGGSPLHF TGTGCCAGCACCGAGGGGGAAGGAGGTTCACCCCTCCACTTT TRBV2 . . TRBJ1-6
CASSYSLGVTQYF TGTGCCAGCAGTTACTCTCTGGGCGTTACGCAGTATTTT TRBV6-5 once . TRBJ2-3
CASSLGRLAGSTDTQYF TGCGCCAGCAGCCTTGGGCGACTAGCGGGTAGCACAGATACGCAGTATTTT TRBV5-1 . TRBD2 TRBJ2-3
CASSLGLAASYEQYF TGTGCCAGCAGCTTGGGCCTAGCGGCTTCCTACGAGCAGTACTTC TRBV5-6 . TRBD2 TRBJ2-7
CASSLTQGNTEAFF TGCGCCAGCAGCTTGACGCAGGGGAACACTGAAGCTTTCTTT TRBV5-1 once . TRBJ1-1
CASSKQRGNTEAFF TGTGCCAGCAGTAAACAACGGGGTAACACTGAAGCTTTCTTT TRBV27 . . TRBJ1-1
CASSGPASKALSVNTQYF TGTGCCAGCAGCGGGCCGGCGTCGAAAGCCTTGTCAGTAAATACGCAGTATTTT TRBV7-9 . . TRBJ2-3
CASSQLAGGANTGELFF TGTGCCAGCAGCCAACTAGCGGGGGGAGCGAACACCGGGGAGCTGTTTTTT TRBV13 . TRBD2 TRBJ2-2
CASSTRWDRELFTF TGTGCCAGCTCCACACGTTGGGACAGGGAATTGTTCACCTTC TRBV27 few TRBD1 TRBJ1-2
CASSGLAGVDTQYF TGTGCCAGCAGCGGACTAGCGGGAGTGGATACGCAGTATTTT TRBV2 . TRBD2 TRBJ2-3
CASSSQVYSNQPQHF TGTGCCAGTAGTAGTCAGGTGTATAGCAATCAGCCCCAGCATTTT TRBV19 . . TRBJ1-5
CASSQDGGRVNTGELFF TGTGCCAGCAGCCAAGACGGGGGTCGGGTTAACACCGGGGAGCTGTTTTTT TRBV7-2 . . TRBJ2-2
CASSLVGQMNTGELFF TGTGCCAGCAGCTTAGTGGGACAGATGAACACCGGGGAGCTGTTTTTT TRBV7-8 . TRBD1 TRBJ2-2
CASTPDRAPMTEAFF TGTGCCAGCACCCCCGACAGGGCTCCGATGACTGAAGCTTTCTTT TRBV27 few TRBD1 TRBJ1-1
CAISGGQWDYGYTF TGTGCCATCAGTGGGGGACAGTGGGACTATGGCTACACCTTC TRBV10-3 . TRBD1 TRBJ1-2
CASSLVALDSGANVLTF TGTGCCAGCAGCTTGGTCGCGTTAGACTCTGGGGCCAACGTCCTGACTTTC TRBV5-6 . . TRBJ2-6
CASNRGRGEKLFF TGCGCCAGCAACAGGGGACGGGGAGAAAAACTGTTTTTT TRBV5-1 . TRBD1 TRBJ1-4
CASSPPTGELFF TGTGCCAGCTCACCACCGACAGGTGAACTGTTTTTT TRBV18 . . TRBJ1-4
CAAIPRTVNTEAFF TGTGCCGCGATTCCCCGGACAGTGAACACTGAAGCTTTCTTT TRBV6-6 . . TRBJ1-1
CASSLQGADYNYGYTF TGTGCCAGCAGTTTACAGGGGGCGGACTATAACTATGGCTACACCTTC TRBV27 . TRBD1 TRBJ1-2
CASSQEVREWETQYF TGTGCCAGCAGCCAAGAGGTCCGGGAGTGGGAGACCCAGTACTTC TRBV4-2 few . TRBJ2-5
CASRVGRNTEAFF TGTGCCAGCAGGGTGGGCAGGAACACTGAAGCTTTCTTT TRBV2 many . TRBJ1-1
CASTRASGGHNEQFF TGTGCCAGTACCCGGGCTAGCGGGGGCCACAATGAGCAGTTCTTC TRBV19 once TRBD2 TRBJ2-1
CASSWMDSPQETQYF TGCGCCAGCAGCTGGATGGACAGCCCCCAAGAGACCCAGTACTTC TRBV5-1 . . TRBJ2-5
CASSQVGGTGHTGELFF TGTGCCAGCAGCCAAGTGGGGGGGACAGGCCACACCGGGGAGCTGTTTTTT TRBV14 . . TRBJ2-2
CASSPLEAKYEQFF TGCGCCAGCAGCCCGTTGGAGGCTAAGTATGAGCAGTTCTTC TRBV5-1 . . TRBJ2-1
CASSHRGQDTQYF TGTGCCAGCAGCCACAGGGGACAAGATACGCAGTATTTT TRBV6-2/TRBV6-3 . TRBD1 TRBJ2-3
CASSRGQYRTEAFF TGTGCCAGCTCCAGGGGGCAGTACCGCACTGAAGCTTTCTTT TRBV5-4 . TRBD1 TRBJ1-1
CASSYLADLSYNEQFF TGTGCCAGCAGTTACCTAGCGGACCTCTCCTACAATGAGCAGTTCTTC TRBV6-5 . TRBD2 TRBJ2-1
CASSPRSQETQYF TGTGCCAGCAGTCCCCGGTCCCAAGAGACCCAGTACTTC TRBV27 once . TRBJ2-5
CASGTGGGETQYF TGCGCCAGCGGGACAGGGGGCGGGGAGACCCAGTACTTC TRBV5-1 . TRBD1 TRBJ2-5
CASRGLTEAFF TGCGCCAGCAGGGGACTCACTGAAGCTTTCTTT TRBV5-1 . . TRBJ1-1
CASSRQENEKLFF TGTGCCAGCTCCCGACAGGAGAATGAAAAACTGTTTTTT TRBV14 once . TRBJ1-4
CASSQGLAGAPTGELFF TGTGCCAGCAGCCAAGGACTAGCGGGAGCCCCAACCGGGGAGCTGTTTTTT TRBV14 . TRBD2 TRBJ2-2
CASSSGEFINEQFF TGCGCCAGCAGCTCGGGAGAGTTCATCAATGAGCAGTTCTTC TRBV5-1 . . TRBJ2-1
CSVATGGGTDTQYF TGCAGCGTTGCGACAGGGGGGGGCACAGATACGCAGTATTTT TRBV29-1 . TRBD1 TRBJ2-3
CASSLGDSFRGYTF TGTGCCAGCAGCTTGGGGGACAGCTTCCGTGGCTACACCTTC TRBV5-4 few TRBD1 TRBJ1-2
CASSWGQGGETQYF TGTGCCAGCAGCTGGGGACAGGGCGGAGAGACCCAGTACTTC TRBV5-4 . TRBD1 TRBJ2-5